This T cell receptor (beta chain) was obtained from a study of OX40 agonist ivuxolimab in advanced cancers. Across the whole study: In this trial design, patients received ivuxolimab intravenously at 0.01 to 10 mg/kg every 2 weeks. Study-level findings and limits: Clones of CD4+ and CD8+ blood T cells grew by week 6 at doses of 0.1 to 3.0 mg/kg.

Measured with immunoSEQ multiplex PCR; TCRdb has only the in-frame clones, and not every one. This table has some 100,000 clones, around 85% appearing once. The CDR3 has 15 amino acids. From germline, CDR1 is MNHNY and CDR2 SVGAGI (reference sequence). V shed 6 bases and J 2 bases; nucleotides not matched to a gene: 9. This clone was counted once. The antigen remains unidentified. The receptor's source is an adult with an advanced solid tumor such as melanoma, head and neck, liver or kidney cancer. Sequenced here: CD4+ or CD8+ T cells sorted from blood, sampled in a trial of the OX40 agonist ivuxolimab. The gene calls are TRBV6-6 and TRBJ2-7, with TRBD1 matching 8 bases. The CDR3 loop reads CASSIDRGQTYEQYV. The CDR3 coding sequence is TGTGCCAGCAGCATAGACAGGGGTCAAACCTACGAGCAGTACGTC.